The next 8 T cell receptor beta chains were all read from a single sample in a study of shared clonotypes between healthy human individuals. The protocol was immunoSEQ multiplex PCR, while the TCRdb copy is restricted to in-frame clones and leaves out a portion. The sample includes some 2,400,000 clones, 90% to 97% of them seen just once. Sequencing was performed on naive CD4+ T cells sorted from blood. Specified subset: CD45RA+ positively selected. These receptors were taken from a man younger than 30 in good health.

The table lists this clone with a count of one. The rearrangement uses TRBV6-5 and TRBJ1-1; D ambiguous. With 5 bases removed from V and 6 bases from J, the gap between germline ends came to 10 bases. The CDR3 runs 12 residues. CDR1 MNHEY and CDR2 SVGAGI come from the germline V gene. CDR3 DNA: TGTGCCAGCAGTACCTACAATTCTGAAGCTTTCTTT. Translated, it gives CASSTYNSEAFF.

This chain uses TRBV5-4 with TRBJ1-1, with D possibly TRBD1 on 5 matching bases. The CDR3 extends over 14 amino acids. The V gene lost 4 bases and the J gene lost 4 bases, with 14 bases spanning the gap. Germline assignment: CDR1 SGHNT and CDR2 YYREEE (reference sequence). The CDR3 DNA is TGTGCCAGCAGCCCCGGGTGGGGCTTCACTGAAGCTTTCTTT. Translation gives CASSPGWGFTEAFF.

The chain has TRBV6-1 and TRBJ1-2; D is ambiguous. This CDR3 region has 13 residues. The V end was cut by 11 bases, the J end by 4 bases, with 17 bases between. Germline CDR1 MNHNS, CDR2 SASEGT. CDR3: CAATGVFVYGYTF. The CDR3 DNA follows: TGTGCCGCCACTGGGGTCTTTGTCTATGGCTACACCTTC.

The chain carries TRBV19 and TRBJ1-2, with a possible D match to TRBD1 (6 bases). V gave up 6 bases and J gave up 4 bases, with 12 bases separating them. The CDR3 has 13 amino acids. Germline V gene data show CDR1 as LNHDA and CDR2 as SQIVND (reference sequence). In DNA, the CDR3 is TGTGCCAGTAGATCCCAGGGGCTCTATGGCTACACCTTC. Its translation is CASRSQGLYGYTF.

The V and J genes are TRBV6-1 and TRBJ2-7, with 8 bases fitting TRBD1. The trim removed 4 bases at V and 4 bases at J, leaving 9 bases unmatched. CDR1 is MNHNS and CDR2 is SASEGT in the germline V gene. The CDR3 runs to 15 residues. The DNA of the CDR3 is TGTGCCAGCAGTGTACAGACAGGGGAGGTATACGAGCAGTACTTC. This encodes CASSVQTGEVYEQYF.

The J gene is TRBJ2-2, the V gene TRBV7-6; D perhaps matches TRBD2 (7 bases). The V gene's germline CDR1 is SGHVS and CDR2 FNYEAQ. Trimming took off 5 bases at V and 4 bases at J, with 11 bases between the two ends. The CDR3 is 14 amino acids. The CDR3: CASSAGGLTGELFF. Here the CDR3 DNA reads TGTGCCAGCAGCGCCGGGGGGCTCACCGGGGAGCTGTTTTTT.

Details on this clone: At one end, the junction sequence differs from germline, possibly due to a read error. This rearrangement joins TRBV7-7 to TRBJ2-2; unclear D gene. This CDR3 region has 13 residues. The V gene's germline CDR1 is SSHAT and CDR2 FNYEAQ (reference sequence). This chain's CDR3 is CASSLLYTGELFF. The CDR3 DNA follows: TGTGCTAGCAGCTTATTGTACACCGGGGAGCTGTTTTTT.

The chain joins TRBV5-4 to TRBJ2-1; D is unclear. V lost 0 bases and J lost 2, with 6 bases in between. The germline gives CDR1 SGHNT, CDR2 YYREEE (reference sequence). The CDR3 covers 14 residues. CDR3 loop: CASSLAGAYNEQFF. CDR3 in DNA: TGTGCCAGCAGCTTGGCTGGTGCCTACAATGAGCAGTTCTTC.